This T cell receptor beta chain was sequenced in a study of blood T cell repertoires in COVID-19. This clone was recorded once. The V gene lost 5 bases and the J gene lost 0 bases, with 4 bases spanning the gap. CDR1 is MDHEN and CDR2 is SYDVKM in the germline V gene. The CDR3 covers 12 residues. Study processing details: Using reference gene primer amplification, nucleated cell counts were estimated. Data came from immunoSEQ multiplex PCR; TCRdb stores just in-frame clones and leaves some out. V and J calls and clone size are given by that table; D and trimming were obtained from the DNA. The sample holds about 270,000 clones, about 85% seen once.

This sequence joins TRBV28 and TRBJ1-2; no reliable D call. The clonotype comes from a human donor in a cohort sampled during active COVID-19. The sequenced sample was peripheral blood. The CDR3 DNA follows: TGTGCCAGCAGTGAGGCTAACTATGGCTACACCTTC. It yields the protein CASSEANYGYTF.